This TCR beta chain comes out of a study of T cell responses to AZD1222 COVID-19 vaccine. Findings of the study overall: Spike-specific TCRs gained breadth and depth after people received two AZD1222 doses. Donor demographics were predominantly white British with a female majority; clonal diversity may be underestimated. Spike-spanning, vaccine-associated CD4 TCRs were dominant at 160-218 and 743-854.

For this clone: Antigen: not known.

Data came from immunoSEQ multiplex PCR; TCRdb stores just in-frame clones and leaves some out. Among 110,000 to 150,000 clones listed, roughly 88% were seen once. The sample consisted of peripheral blood, taken on day 0 of AZD1222 vaccination. The sequence was obtained from an adult in good health.

The CDR3 reads CASSQPGLAGVNEQFF. The CDR3 DNA reads as TGCGCCAGCAGCCAGCCGGGACTAGCGGGAGTCAATGAGCAGTTCTTC. The V call is TRBV5-1, the J call TRBJ2-1; 14 bases are a match to TRBD2. Germline CDR1 and CDR2: SGHRS and YFSETQ. V shed 4 bases and J 6 bases; nucleotides not matched to a gene: 6. CDR3 size: 16 residues. Using reference TRBV5-1 and TRBJ2-1 for the parts outside the CDR3, the full variable domain is KAGVTQTPRYLIKTRGQQVTLSCSPISGHRSVSWYQQTPGQGLQFLFEYFSETQRNKGNFPGRFSGRQFSNSRSEMNVSTLELGDSALYLCASSQPGLAGVNEQFFGPGTRLTVL.